This T cell receptor beta chain was documented in a study of T-cell reconstitution after alpha-beta-depleted transplantation in children. The library targeted TCRbeta and was prepared with unique molecular identifiers. TCRdb independently ran MiXCR on the PCR reads; one entry per CDR3 protein. The table records 780,000 or so distinct CDR3 sequences, roughly 15% of them present only once. This clonotype was seen repeatedly, ten times or more. Deletions cut 0 bases from V and 0 bases from J, with 11 bases between. This CDR3 has 15 residues. Germline loops: CDR1 DFQATT, CDR2 SNEGSKA (reference sequence).

The TCR was taken from a male patient younger than 18 who had a stem cell transplant for acute lymphoblastic leukemia, so the T cells may come from the graft donor. This chain connects TRBV20-1 to TRBJ2-5; D possibly matches TRBD1 or TRBD2 (5 bases each). The material was PBMCs, mostly from graft donor cells, obtained 360 days after TCRalphabeta/CD19-depleted stem cell transplant. The CDR3 sequence is CSAREGVSDQETQYF. For the CDR3, the DNA is TGCAGTGCTAGAGAGGGGGTGTCTGACCAAGAGACCCAGTACTTC.